This is a list of T cell receptor beta chains from one sample in a study of T cell changes during pregnancy in multiple sclerosis. Produced via immunoSEQ multiplex PCR; TCRdb's table is partial and in-frame only. The data contain some 42,000 clones, more than 85% of them singletons. The sequences come from CD4+ T cells from peripheral blood mononuclear cells, collected in the third trimester of pregnancy. Receptors were obtained from a female donor with multiple sclerosis, enrolled in a pregnancy study. Both conserved end residues are part of each CDR3. A D gene is named only where the DNA matches it firmly. Part of the rows lack a size; the others show once, few, many or a class for expanded clones.

V	D	size	J	DNA	CDR3
TRBV15	.	.	TRBJ2-7	TGTGCCACCAGCAGAGACCTGGGCAGCTACGAGCAGTACTTC	CATSRDLGSYEQYF
TRBV14	.	.	TRBJ2-1	TGTGCCAGCAGCCAAGATAAGCCCCTGCGGGTGGCGGGTAATGAGCAGTTCTTC	CASSQDKPLRVAGNEQFF
TRBV29-1	.	.	TRBJ2-1	TGCAGCGCATCGACTCCTGGAACAACCTACAATGAGCAGTTCTTC	CSASTPGTTYNEQFF
TRBV29-1	.	.	TRBJ1-2	TGCAGCGTTACAACAGGACCTGGCTACACCTTC	CSVTTGPGYTF
TRBV18	.	.	TRBJ2-5	TGTGCCAGCTCACCCTCCGGCACAGTCCAAGAGACCCAGTACTTC	CASSPSGTVQETQYF
TRBV5-1	.	.	TRBJ2-1	TGCGCCAGCAGCATTAGCGGAGCCTCCTACAATGAGCAGTTCTTC	CASSISGASYNEQFF
TRBV19	.	.	TRBJ2-3	TGTGCCAGTAGTATAGATGGCGGTCTAGGCACAGATACGCAGTATTTT	CASSIDGGLGTDTQYF
TRBV6-1	TRBD2	.	TRBJ2-3	TGTGCCAGCAGTCGGTTAGCGGGAGAGACTAGGGCGCAGTATTTT	CASSRLAGETRAQYF
TRBV7-9	.	.	TRBJ2-2	TGTGCCAGCAGCTCAGATTATCCCGGGGAGCTGTTTTTT	CASSSDYPGELFF
TRBV15	.	.	TRBJ2-2	TGTGCCACCAGCCCCCTCACCGGGGAGCTGTTTTTT	CATSPLTGELFF
TRBV25-1	.	.	TRBJ1-3	TGTGCCAGCAGTGAATTTGGCACCCGGGGCACCATATATTTT	CASSEFGTRGTIYF
TRBV6-1	.	.	TRBJ2-1	TGTGCCAGCAGTGAGGCGGAGCGGTACCCCCCGAGGAATGAGCAGTTCTTC	CASSEAERYPPRNEQFF
TRBV7-6	.	.	TRBJ2-7	TGTGCCAGCAGCAAACGACAAGGAGGTTTGCACTTC	CASSKRQGGLHF
TRBV5-1	.	.	TRBJ1-4	TGCGCCAGCAGCTTGGTAGCAGATAAGAATGAAAAACTGTTTTTT	CASSLVADKNEKLFF
TRBV28	.	.	TRBJ2-1	TGTGCCAGCAACATTCCGGGGGATGAGCAGTTCTTC	CASNIPGDEQFF
TRBV7-3	.	.	TRBJ2-1	TGTGCCAGCAGCCGGTCGAGGGACTACAATGAGCAGTTCTTC	CASSRSRDYNEQFF
TRBV2	.	.	TRBJ2-5	TGTGCCAGCAGTTCGCCCCCAGTAGAGACCCAGTACTTC	CASSSPPVETQYF
TRBV29-1	.	.	TRBJ1-1	TGCAGCGTCGTCCAGGGTTCTGAAGCTTTCTTT	CSVVQGSEAFF
TRBV7-9	.	.	TRBJ2-1	TGTGCCAGCAGCTTAGTTTTCAGGGTGGGCAATGAGCAGTTCTTC	CASSLVFRVGNEQFF
TRBV18	TRBD2	.	TRBJ2-1	TGTGCCAGCTCACCATATAATAGCGGGAACCAGGCCTACAATGAGCAGTTCTTC	CASSPYNSGNQAYNEQFF
TRBV18	TRBD1	.	TRBJ1-1	TGTGCCAGCTCACCGCCCGGGACAGGGGGCAGGAACACTGAAGCTTTCTTT	CASSPPGTGGRNTEAFF
TRBV6-5	.	.	TRBJ2-7	TGTGCCAGCAGCCCCCACGGGTTCCCCTCCTACGAGCAGTACTTC	CASSPHGFPSYEQYF
TRBV7-9	.	.	TRBJ1-3	TGTGCCAGCAGCTTAGCGCCCCAGGGGCAAGGAAACACCATATATTTT	CASSLAPQGQGNTIYF
TRBV2	.	.	TRBJ2-4	TGTGCCAGCAGTTCTTACCCCACAGGTGCCAAAAACATTCAGTACTTC	CASSSYPTGAKNIQYF
TRBV27	TRBD1	few	TRBJ1-1	TGTGCCAGCAGGTTACGGGACAGTAACACTGAAGCTTTCTTT	CASRLRDSNTEAFF